This TCR beta chain originates from a study of T cells in Graves' hyperthyroidism and ophthalmopathy. At the level of the study: Prior to any treatment, at the point of initial diagnosis, peripheral blood was collected.

Researchers took RNA transcripts and amplified the TCR beta CDR3 regions from them. The TCR CDR3 first-round RT-PCR relied on the HTBI primer set. TCRdb reanalysed the multiplex PCR reads using MiXCR and keeps one entry per CDR3 protein. The sample carries about 560,000 distinct CDR3 sequences, approximately 15% recorded once. This clonotype was found many times. The V gene's germline CDR1 is DFQATT and CDR2 SNEGSKA (reference sequence). Trimming removed 0 bases at V and 1 base at J, with 7 bases between. The length of the CDR3 is 14 residues. The source is a woman aged 18-29 years with Graves' hyperthyroidism. The specimen sequenced was blood. The gene calls are TRBV20-1 and TRBJ1-5, with D unclear. CDR3 bases: TGCAGTGCTAGAGATCTCGAGAGCAATCAGCCCCAGCATTTT. It translates to CSARDLESNQPQHF.